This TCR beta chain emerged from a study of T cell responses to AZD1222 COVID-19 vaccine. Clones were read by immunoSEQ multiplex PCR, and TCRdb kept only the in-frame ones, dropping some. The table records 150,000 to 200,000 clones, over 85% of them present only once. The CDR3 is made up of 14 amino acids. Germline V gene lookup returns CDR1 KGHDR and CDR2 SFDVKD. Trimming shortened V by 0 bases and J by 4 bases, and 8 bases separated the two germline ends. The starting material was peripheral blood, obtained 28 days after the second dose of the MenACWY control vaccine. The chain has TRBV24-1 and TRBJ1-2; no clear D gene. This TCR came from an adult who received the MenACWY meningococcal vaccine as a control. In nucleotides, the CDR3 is TGTGCCACCAGTGATTTGCGTACAAGCTATGGCTACACCTTC. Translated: CATSDLRTSYGYTF.